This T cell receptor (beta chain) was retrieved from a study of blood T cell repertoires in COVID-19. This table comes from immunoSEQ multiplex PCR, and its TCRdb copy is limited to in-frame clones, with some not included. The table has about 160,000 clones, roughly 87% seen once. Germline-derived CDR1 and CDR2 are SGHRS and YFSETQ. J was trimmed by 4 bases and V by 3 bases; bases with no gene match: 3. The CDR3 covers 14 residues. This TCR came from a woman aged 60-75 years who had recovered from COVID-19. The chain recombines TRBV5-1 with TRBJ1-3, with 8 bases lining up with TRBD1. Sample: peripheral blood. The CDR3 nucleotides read TGCGCCAGCAGCTCCGGGGACAGGGGAAACACCATATATTTT. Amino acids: CASSSGDRGNTIYF.